These 15 T cell receptor beta chains originate from one sample sequenced in a study of OX40 agonist ivuxolimab in advanced cancers. Here immunoSEQ multiplex PCR was the method, and the copy in TCRdb shows in-frame clones only, minus some. The data hold about 30,000 clones, with around 87% observed a single time. The material was CD4+ or CD8+ T cells sorted from blood, obtained in a trial of the OX40 agonist ivuxolimab. The receptors shown here come from an adult with an advanced solid tumor such as melanoma, head and neck, liver or kidney cancer.

The J gene is TRBJ2-1, the V gene TRBV19; maybe TRBD2 (6 bases). Germline V gene data show CDR1 as LNHDA and CDR2 as SQIVND (reference sequence). Trimming stripped 7 bases from V and 5 bases from J, with 15 bases between. CDR3 length: 14 residues. CDR3 region: CASMWGGRDNEQFF. As DNA, the CDR3 is TGTGCCAGTATGTGGGGAGGACGCGACAATGAGCAGTTCTTC.

This sequence joins TRBV10-3 and TRBJ2-1; no clear D gene. Trimming shortened V by 4 bases and J by 0 bases, and 16 bases separated the two germline ends. Germline lookup yields CDR1 ENHRY and CDR2 SYGVKD. This CDR3 is built from 17 residues. The CDR3 DNA is TGTGCCATCAGTGGCGGAGACACAGTTAGCTCCTACAATGAGCAGTTCTTC. Translating it yields CAISGGDTVSSYNEQFF.

The chain combines TRBV9 with TRBJ1-1; 7 nucleotides agree with TRBD1. Trimming cost V 4 bases and J 3 bases; bases outside gene matches: 6. The CDR3 is 14 amino acids. Germline CDR1 and CDR2: SGDLS and YYNGEE. CDR3 nucleotide sequence: TGTGCCAGCAGCCAGACAGGGACCCACACTGAAGCTTTCTTT. Amino acids: CASSQTGTHTEAFF.

The rearrangement links TRBV11-2 to TRBJ2-7, with D possibly called TRBD1 or TRBD2 (5 bases each). V lost 7 bases and J lost 3, with 22 bases in between. This CDR3 has 16 amino acids. Germline V gene sequence: CDR1 SGHAT, CDR2 FQNNGV. The CDR3 is CASTTTGTQWVYEQYF. The CDR3 nucleotides are TGTGCCAGCACCACGACCGGGACGCAGTGGGTCTACGAGCAGTACTTC.

The CDR3 loop reads CATCRDRGSSYEQYF. In DNA form, the CDR3 reads TGTGCCACCTGCCGAGACAGGGGTAGCTCCTACGAGCAGTACTTC. The gene calls are TRBV15 and TRBJ2-7; 8 bases are shared with TRBD1. V lost 8 bases to trimming and J lost 0 bases; unmatched junction nucleotides: 9. CDR1 and CDR2 (germline): LNHNV, YYDKDF (reference sequence). The CDR3 consists of 15 residues.

The V and J genes are TRBV2 and TRBJ2-7; D unresolved. The length of the CDR3 is 9 residues. Germline CDR1 SNHLY, CDR2 FYNNEI. V was pared by 6 bases and J by 5 bases, with 2 bases between. CDR3 in DNA: TGTGCCAGCAGGGACGAGCAGTACTTC. This gives the protein CASRDEQYF.

Only a few counts were recorded for this clone. The chain links TRBV13 to TRBJ2-1, with D maybe TRBD2 (6 bases). The CDR3 runs to 15 residues. The V end was cut by 5 bases, the J end by 7 bases, with 18 bases between. CDR1 and CDR2 from the germline V gene are PRHDT and FYEKMQ (reference sequence). CDR3 amino acids: CASSEVGDSQNEQFF. The CDR3 bases are TGTGCCAGCAGCGAGGTCGGGGACTCCCAAAATGAGCAGTTCTTC.

V gene TRBV4-2 combines with J gene TRBJ1-6, with 7 bases fitting TRBD1. The CDR3 contains 16 residues. Unmatched junction bases numbered 5, after V lost 0 bases and J lost 6 bases. The V gene's germline CDR1 is LGHNA and CDR2 YNFKEQ. This chain's CDR3 is CASSQEGQDLNSPLHF. CDR3 nucleotides: TGTGCCAGCAGCCAAGAAGGACAGGACCTTAATTCACCCCTCCACTTT.

The rearrangement joins TRBV19 to TRBJ2-1; D is ambiguous. The CDR3 has 15 amino acids. The V end was cut by 1 base, the J end by 2 bases, with 9 bases between. Germline V gene data show CDR1 as LNHDA and CDR2 as SQIVND (reference sequence). CDR3 nucleotides: TGTGCCAGTAGTATAGGTGGCACCGCCTACAATGAGCAGTTCTTC. This sequence encodes CASSIGGTAYNEQFF.

This rearrangement joins TRBV19 to TRBJ2-5, with D possibly being TRBD1 (5 bases). The CDR3 spans 16 residues. The V gene's germline CDR1 is LNHDA and CDR2 SQIVND (reference sequence). V lost 3 bases and J 4 bases, leaving 18 bases between the germline ends. In DNA, the CDR3 is TGTGCCAGTAGTATGTCCCCCGGACATCTGTTAGAGACCCAGTACTTC. It encodes CASSMSPGHLLETQYF. The full variable domain, in which reference TRBV19 and TRBJ2-5 provide the parts outside the CDR3, is DGGITQSPKYLFRKEGQNVTLSCEQNLNHDAMYWYRQDPGQGLRLIYYSQIVNDFQKGDIAEGYSVSREKKESFPLTVTSAQKNPTAFYLCASSMSPGHLLETQYFGPGTRLLVL.

This clone was picked up a small number of times. This rearrangement joins TRBV6-4 to TRBJ2-1; TRBD1 matches at 11 bases. CDR1 MRHNA and CDR2 SNTAGT come from the germline V gene. This CDR3 spans 16 amino acids. V shed 6 bases and J 5 bases; nucleotides not matched to a gene: 9. For the CDR3, the DNA is TGTGCCAGCAGCCCCCTGGGACAGGGGGTCCACAATGAGCAGTTCTTC. This sequence encodes CASSPLGQGVHNEQFF.

The chain has TRBV10-3 and TRBJ1-5; no clear D. The V gene lost 2 bases and the J gene lost 3 bases, with 8 bases spanning the gap. CDR1 ENHRY and CDR2 SYGVKD come from the germline V gene. CDR3 length: 14 amino acids. DNA of the CDR3: TGTGCCATCAGTGAGACCAGGACCAATCAGCCCCAGCATTTT. Its translation is CAISETRTNQPQHF.

In this sample, this clone is medium-sized. The rearrangement uses TRBV5-6 and TRBJ2-7; D might be TRBD1 (5 bases). The V gene's germline CDR1 is SGHDT and CDR2 YYEEEE. The V end was cut by 2 bases, the J end by 3 bases, with 12 bases between. The CDR3 is 14 residues long. In nucleotides, the CDR3 is TGTGCCAGCAGCTTTTCCCAGGGTGGCTACGAGCAGTACTTC. Its translation: CASSFSQGGYEQYF. Together with reference TRBV5-6 and TRBJ2-7, the CDR3 gives the full variable domain: DAGVTQSPTHLIKTRGQQVTLRCSPKSGHDTVSWYQQALGQGPQFIFQYYEEEERQRGNFPDRFSGHQFPNYSSELNVNALLLGDSALYLCASSFSQGGYEQYFGPGTRLTVT.

This rearrangement joins TRBV28 to TRBJ1-5; 7 nucleotides align to TRBD1. With V trimmed by 6 bases and J by 5 bases, 7 bases remained unmatched. The CDR3 spans 14 residues. CDR1 and CDR2 (germline): MDHEN, SYDVKM. The CDR3 DNA follows: TGTGCCAGCAGACCTGACAGGGAAGATCAGCCCCAGCATTTT. It specifies CASRPDREDQPQHF. Full variable domain (outside the CDR3, taken from reference TRBV28 and TRBJ1-5): DVKVTQSSRYLVKRTGEKVFLECVQDMDHENMFWYRQDPGLGLRLIYFSYDVKMKEKGDIPEGYSVSREKKERFSLILESASTNQTSMYLCASRPDREDQPQHFGDGTRLSIL.

This chain links TRBV6-1 with TRBJ1-2; D may be TRBD1 (5 bases). The CDR3 length is 16 residues. Trimming removed 5 bases at V and 0 bases at J, with 16 bases between. Germline assignment: CDR1 MNHNS and CDR2 SASEGT. The CDR3 region is CASSKGVDLANYGYTF. The CDR3 region has the DNA TGTGCCAGCAGTAAAGGGGTCGACTTAGCTAACTATGGCTACACCTTC.